This entry concerns a single T cell receptor beta chain. The antigen is undetermined. The data were obtained in a study of T cells after yellow fever vaccination. Study-wide points: In post-booster samples, most primary-vaccination clones reappeared (about 95% CD4, about 91% CD8). Some clonotypes, a small share, were shared between CD4 and CD8 compartments. Though weaker, the secondary response peaked faster, on day 5 versus 15.

The CDR3 spans 13 residues. CDR1 and CDR2 (germline): DFQATT, SNEGSKA (reference sequence). The J segment lost 6 bases and the V segment lost 6 bases, leaving 6 bases of the junction unmatched. The TCR cDNA carried a universal primer site and UMIs from 5'RACE template switching. Each CDR3 protein is one row after TCRdb ran MiXCR on the 5' RACE reads. The table includes hundreds of thousands of distinct CDR3 sequences, roughly 19% detected once. Sample: PBMCs, taken 15 days after the yellow fever booster vaccination. The chain carries TRBV20-1 and TRBJ2-7; TRBD2 matches at 12 bases. The sequence came from a man aged 30-40 years who received the YFV17D yellow fever vaccine. The CDR3 bases are TGCAGTGCGAGGACTAGCGGGGCTAGCGAGCAGTACTTC. It specifies CSARTSGASEQYF.